This passage covers 27 T cell receptor beta chains from one sample sequenced in a study of Graves' ophthalmopathy and Graves' hyperthyroidism. RNA transcripts yielded amplified TCR beta CDR3 regions. HTBI primers served in a first-round RT-PCR, which a second-round multiplex PCR followed. In TCRdb, the multiplex PCR reads were re-called with MiXCR into one record per CDR3 protein. The top ten hold 35% to 55% of the sample, which has about 740,000 distinct CDR3 sequences, 35% to 50% seen once. Sequencing was done on a sample of peripheral blood. These receptors were collected from an adult man with Graves' ophthalmopathy.

This clonotype has just a few counts. This chain joins TRBV2 and TRBJ2-6; the D gene could be TRBD1 or TRBD2 (5 bases each). The CDR3 runs to 16 residues. V was cut by 5 bases and J by 0 bases, with 11 bases left in between. In germline, CDR1 is SNHLY, CDR2 FYNNEI. CDR3 in amino acids: CASSLGTVSGANVLTF. CDR3 in DNA: TGTGCCAGCAGTCTAGGGACGGTCTCTGGGGCCAACGTCCTGACTTTC.

Details on this clonotype: One junction end disagrees with the germline gene, perhaps due to a read error. The gene calls are TRBV10-1 and TRBJ2-7, with 7 bases identical to TRBD1. Germline assignment: CDR1 WNHNN and CDR2 SYGVQD (reference sequence). The CDR3 length is 15 residues. CDR3 loop: CASSLFPDRTYEQYF. In DNA, the CDR3 is TGTGCCAGCAGTTTATTCCCGGACAGGACCTACGAGCAGTACTTC.

This clonotype was seen just once. A read error may account for a junction end that differs from germline. This rearrangement joins TRBV10-3 to TRBJ1-4; D perhaps matches TRBD1 (5 bases). The CDR3 contains 16 residues. Germline assignment: CDR1 ENHRY and CDR2 SYGVKD. CDR3 nucleotide sequence: TGTGCCAGCAGTTTTTCGGGCGGAACGAGGGGTGAAAAACTGTTTTTT. It codes for CASSFSGGTRGEKLFF.

This clonotype has ten or more counts. This chain joins TRBV6-1 and TRBJ1-6, with TRBD1 matching 7 bases. The CDR3 contains 15 residues. Germline V gives CDR1 MNHNS, CDR2 SASEGT. J gave up 9 bases and V 3 bases, and 8 bases lay outside the gene matches. The chain's CDR3 is CASSEVADRVSPLHF. CDR3 in DNA: TGTGCCAGCAGTGAGGTTGCTGACAGGGTTTCACCCCTCCACTTT.

The table lists this clonotype with a count of one. Being one base from a much bigger clone, this may be a read error. The chain joins TRBV7-4 to TRBJ1-5; D unresolved. CDR1 and CDR2 (germline): SGHVT, SQSDAQ. This CDR3 is 13 amino acids long. This chain's CDR3 is CVSSTNTDQPQHF. The CDR3 DNA sequence: TGTGTCAGCAGTACAAATACCGATCAGCCCCAGCATTTT.

V gene TRBV7-9 combines with J gene TRBJ2-5; TRBD2 matches 13 bases. Germline CDR1 is SEHNR and CDR2 is FQNEAQ (reference sequence). V lost 5 bases, J lost 4 bases, and 7 bases stayed unmatched. The CDR3 has 16 amino acids. The CDR3 here is CASSAGTSGIPETQYF. In DNA, the CDR3 is TGTGCCAGCAGCGCCGGGACTAGCGGGATTCCAGAGACCCAGTACTTC. The full variable domain, its missing parts supplied by reference TRBV7-9 and TRBJ2-5, is DTGVSQNPRHKITKRGQNVTFRCDPISEHNRLYWYRQTLGQGPEFLTYFQNEAQLEKSRLLSDRFSAERPKGSFSTLEIQRTEQGDSAMYLCASSAGTSGIPETQYFGPGTRLLVL.

This clonotype appeared once. The chain's CDR3 is CASSSGQDRRAGELFF. DNA for the CDR3: TGTGCCAGCAGCTCGGGACAGGACAGGAGGGCCGGGGAGCTGTTTTTT. This rearrangement joins TRBV7-3 to TRBJ2-2, with 8 bases matching TRBD1. The V and J ends lost 4 bases and 6 bases, in that order; junction bases with no gene match: 10. The germline V gene encodes CDR1 SGHTA and CDR2 FQGTGA. The CDR3 extends over 16 amino acids.

This clonotype was seen only a few times. The V gene is TRBV20-1, the J gene TRBJ1-6; possibly TRBD1 for D (6 bases). V dropped 3 bases and J dropped 2 bases, with 17 bases sitting between them. Germline CDR1 is DFQATT and CDR2 is SNEGSKA (reference sequence). The CDR3 loop spans 17 amino acids. CDR3 residues: CSARKQGELAYNSPLHF. CDR3 nucleotide sequence: TGCAGTGCTAGGAAACAGGGCGAGTTAGCCTATAATTCACCCCTCCACTTT.

This clonotype was observed at least ten times. The chain uses TRBV7-8 and TRBJ1-6; tentative D call: TRBD1 (5 bases). Germline values: CDR1 SGHVS, CDR2 FQNEAQ. The CDR3 covers 16 residues. V was pared by 0 bases and J by 6 bases, with 12 bases between. The CDR3 nucleotides read TGTGCCAGCAGCTTAGCGGGGGGACCGAGTAATTCACCCCTCCACTTT. Protein sequence: CASSLAGGPSNSPLHF.

This clonotype was recorded many times. This rearrangement joins TRBV9 to TRBJ1-1; D might be TRBD1 (5 bases). Germline V gene sequence: CDR1 SGDLS, CDR2 YYNGEE. The CDR3 loop spans 17 amino acids. Between the trimmed V and J ends, which lost 0 bases and 3 bases, there was a span of 18 bases. The CDR3 nucleotides read TGTGCCAGCAGCGTAGGGGGTGGTTGGGGACCGGACACTGAAGCTTTCTTT. It is translated as CASSVGGGWGPDTEAFF.

DNA for the CDR3: TGTGCCAGTAGTATTCCGACAGGGGAGGTCGAAAAACTGTTTTTT. Translation: CASSIPTGEVEKLFF. The V call is TRBV19, the J call TRBJ1-4; 8 nucleotides agree with TRBD1. The CDR3 loop spans 15 amino acids. Germline V gene data show CDR1 as LNHDA and CDR2 as SQIVND (reference sequence). Losses at the gene ends were 3 bases for V and 8 bases for J; bases not matched to a gene: 8.

V and J are TRBV19 and TRBJ1-1, with D unclear. CDR1 is LNHDA, CDR2 SQIVND, per germline (reference sequence). This CDR3 spans 12 amino acids. The V end lost 4 bases, the J end lost 2 bases, and 5 bases lay between the germline ends. CDR3 sequence reads: CASSRKNTEAFF. CDR3 DNA: TGTGCCAGTAGTAGAAAAAACACTGAAGCTTTCTTT. The full variable domain, rest sourced from reference TRBV19 and TRBJ1-1, is DGGITQSPKYLFRKEGQNVTLSCEQNLNHDAMYWYRQDPGQGLRLIYYSQIVNDFQKGDIAEGYSVSREKKESFPLTVTSAQKNPTAFYLCASSRKNTEAFFGQGTRLTVV.

This clonotype was found a few times. The chain carries TRBV7-9 and TRBJ2-7; TRBD1 matches at 8 bases. The CDR3 loop spans 13 amino acids. Germline V gene sequence: CDR1 SEHNR, CDR2 FQNEAQ (reference sequence). V shed 5 bases, J shed 7 bases, and the junction held 7 bases outside the gene matches. CDR3 loop: CASSQTGAREQYF. The CDR3 bases are TGTGCCAGCAGCCAGACAGGGGCGAGGGAGCAGTACTTC.

The chain recombines TRBV7-9 with TRBJ1-2; TRBD1 aligns across 9 bases. Trimming took 5 bases from V and 8 from J; bases not matched to a gene: 12. CDR1 is SEHNR and CDR2 is FQNEAQ in the germline V gene (reference sequence). This CDR3 comprises 15 residues. The CDR3 bases are TGTGCCAGCAGCGGAAATGACAGGGGGAATTTCGGCTACACCTTC. This gives the protein CASSGNDRGNFGYTF.

This clonotype was detected a few times. The chain joins TRBV7-9 to TRBJ2-5, with TRBD2 identical over 8 bases. The germline V gene has CDR1 SEHNR and CDR2 FQNEAQ (reference sequence). The CDR3 has 13 amino acids. V was clipped by 7 bases and J by 3 bases; unmatched bases: 4. The CDR3 DNA is TGTGCCAGCAACCGAGCGGGGGAAGAGACCCAGTACTTC. Translated, it gives CASNRAGEETQYF.

Of note for this clonotype: Likely a read error: the CDR3 ends without its conserved phenylalanine or tryptophan. The limits of the CDR3 on the DNA are not certain, so only TCRdb's listed CDR3 is given. The chain employs TRBV7-2 and TRBJ2-7; TRBD1 reflects the table's D call only, with no check against the DNA. Termini included, the CDR3 measures 12 amino acids. Germline V gene data show CDR1 as SGHTA and CDR2 as FQGNSA. The CDR3 sequence: CASSLGPPPRIL.

V is TRBV18 and J is TRBJ2-7; D remains unclear. The DNA end favors TRBJ2-5, so the J call may be wrong. The CDR3 sequence is 13 residues long. CDR1 KGHSH and CDR2 LQKENI come from the germline V gene. CDR3 region: CASSGNEQETQYF. In nucleotides, the CDR3 is TGTGCCAGCTCAGGGAATGAGCAAGAGACCCAGTACTTC.

Many counts were recorded for this clonotype. The chain recombines TRBV7-9 with TRBJ1-1; TRBD1 might be the D (5 bases). This CDR3 comprises 16 residues. Trimming took off 2 bases at V and 1 base at J, with 14 bases between the two ends. Germline V gene sequence: CDR1 SEHNR, CDR2 FQNEAQ (reference sequence). DNA for the CDR3: TGTGCCAGCAGCTTACGTTCAGGGACCTCGAACACTGAAGCTTTCTTT. Its translation: CASSLRSGTSNTEAFF.

This clonotype was counted many times. V is TRBV7-9 and J is TRBJ2-7, with 9 bases that match TRBD2. V was pared by 5 bases and J by 1 base, with 6 bases of the junction left unmatched. Germline CDR1 and CDR2: SEHNR and FQNEAQ (reference sequence). This CDR3 region has 15 residues. The CDR3 loop reads CASSLSGSSSYEQYF. CDR3 DNA: TGTGCCAGCAGCCTTAGCGGGAGTTCGTCCTACGAGCAGTACTTC.

The gene calls are TRBV7-9 and TRBJ1-3; unclear D gene. CDR1 is SEHNR, CDR2 FQNEAQ, per germline (reference sequence). The CDR3 contains 16 residues. The ends were cut back, 1 base at V and 2 bases at J, with 12 bases in the middle. The CDR3 sequence: CASSLDSAGPGNTIYF. The CDR3 DNA reads as TGTGCCAGCAGCTTAGATTCCGCGGGTCCTGGAAACACCATATATTTT.

To note about this clonotype: Possible read error: a much larger clone is one base away. This sequence joins TRBV11-2 and TRBJ1-5, with D possibly matching TRBD1 (5 bases). Germline V gives CDR1 SGHAT, CDR2 FQNNGV. This CDR3 comprises 19 residues. The CDR3 DNA reads as TGTGCCAGCAGCTTAGATCCCGTTCCAGGGAAACGGAGCAATCGGCCCCAGCATTTT. The encoded protein is CASSLDPVPGKRSNRPQHF.

This clonotype was counted only a few times. This CDR3 reads CSARDPAGGPHEQYF. The CDR3 DNA reads as TGCAGTGCTAGAGATCCAGCGGGAGGGCCCCACGAGCAGTACTTC. The chain is built from TRBV20-1 and TRBJ2-7; TRBD2 aligns across 10 bases. With V trimmed by 0 bases and J by 5 bases, 7 bases remained unmatched. Germline CDR1 is DFQATT and CDR2 is SNEGSKA (reference sequence). The CDR3 runs 15 residues.

Points on this clonotype: This may arise from a read error, as a much more abundant clone is one base away. J is TRBJ2-2 and V is TRBV10-3, with 8 bases that match TRBD2. V lost 11 bases to trimming and J lost 3 bases; unmatched junction nucleotides: 8. CDR1 is ENHRY, CDR2 SYGVKD, per germline. The CDR3 covers 14 residues. This chain's CDR3 is CAVTSGGDTGELFF. Here the CDR3 DNA reads TGTGCCGTCACAAGCGGGGGAGACACCGGGGAGCTGTTTTTT.

The chain is built from TRBV2 and TRBJ2-7; possibly TRBD1 or TRBD2 for D (5 bases each). Germline assignment: CDR1 SNHLY and CDR2 FYNNEI. With 5 bases removed from V and 3 bases from J, the gap between germline ends came to 20 bases. CDR3 length: 16 residues. The CDR3 loop reads CASSYSRDLLSYEQYF. CDR3 bases: TGTGCCAGCAGTTACTCGAGGGACCTCCTTAGCTACGAGCAGTACTTC.

This clonotype was seen a handful of times. The chain uses TRBV6-5 and TRBJ2-7; perhaps TRBD2 as D (6 bases). The V end lost 4 bases, the J end lost 2 bases, and 12 bases lay between the germline ends. CDR3 length equals 14 residues. Germline assignment: CDR1 MNHEY and CDR2 SVGAGI. The DNA for the CDR3 is TGTGCCAGCAGTTCTAGGAGGGTAACCTACGAGCAGTACTTC. Its protein product is CASSSRRVTYEQYF.

This clonotype was found many times. This chain uses TRBV29-1 with TRBJ2-5; D is undetermined. The CDR3 is 12 amino acids. Per germline, CDR1 SQVTM and CDR2 ANQGSEA. V was trimmed by 6 bases and J by 0 bases, leaving 8 bases between them. DNA of the CDR3: TGCAGCGTGACGTGGGACCAAGAGACCCAGTACTTC. This encodes CSVTWDQETQYF.

This clonotype was counted many times. The CDR3 nucleotides are TGTGCCAGCAGCTTAGGAGGTTTCAATCAGCCCCAGCATTTT. Its protein is CASSLGGFNQPQHF. V and J are TRBV7-9 and TRBJ1-5; no clear D gene. V was pared by 1 base and J by 3 bases, with 7 bases between. CDR3 size: 14 residues. From germline, CDR1 is SEHNR and CDR2 FQNEAQ (reference sequence).